Described below is a single T cell receptor (beta chain) sequence and its context. Sequencing was performed with immunoSEQ multiplex PCR; in TCRdb, only in-frame clones are kept and a portion is missing. The table records some 77,000 clones, 93% of them present only once. These data belong to a study of technical replicates of blood from a few donors. The germline CDR1 and CDR2 sequences are SGHNT and YENEEA. Trimming removed 5 bases at V and 3 bases at J, with 17 bases between. This CDR3 is 16 amino acids long. The TCR originated in a human donor in good health. This sequence joins TRBV11-3 and TRBJ2-1; possibly TRBD2 for D (7 bases). The sequenced sample consisted of T cells isolated from PBMCs. The CDR3 nucleotides read TGTGCCAGCAGCGGGGAGGGGGTGCAATACTACAATGAGCAGTTCTTC. Its translation is CASSGEGVQYYNEQFF.